This T cell receptor (beta chain) is from a study of cytomegalovirus exposure and HLA in healthy donors. Turning to the study itself: In terms of ancestry, the Caucasian-associated cluster contained 75% to 85% of the approximately 430 genotyped donors. Whole-study results and caveats: It emerged from a later analysis that several of the most significant clusters appeared to be linked to common viral pathogens.

Trimming took off 4 bases at V and 2 bases at J, with 12 bases between the two ends. Germline V gene lookup returns CDR1 SGHDT and CDR2 YYEEEE. The CDR3 spans 14 residues. 60 Vbeta and 13 Jbeta primers were used in PCR. Libraries were prepared by immunoSEQ multiplex PCR; TCRdb keeps only in-frame clonotypes and omits some of them. The data show about 130,000 clones, with 70% to 80% seen just once and more than 0.95% held by the top ten. The count of this clone is one. Its antigen is not identified. Sequencing used PBMCs. The TCR sequence derives from a man over 45 in good health and CMV-seronegative. V gene TRBV5-6 combines with J gene TRBJ2-5; D uncertain. CDR3 sequence: CASSPRAVQETQYF. DNA of the CDR3: TGTGCCAGCAGCCCCCGAGCTGTACAAGAGACCCAGTACTTC.